The present T cell receptor beta chain was sequenced within a study of cytomegalovirus exposure and HLA in healthy donors. Study results and caveats: That first-cohort TCR clusters tended to co-occur in the 90 to 150 validation repertoires was found in a later analysis. Reportedly, cytomegalovirus status was diagnosed with high sensitivity and specificity.

Clones were sequenced by immunoSEQ multiplex PCR, and TCRdb holds only the in-frame ones, with some missing. Found here are some 330,000 clones, 86% of them singletons; the top ten hold 0.75% to 0.85%. On this clone: Its antigen is as yet unknown.

V was pared by 4 bases and J by 3 bases, with 16 bases between. CDR1 is SGHRS and CDR2 is YFSETQ in the germline V gene. CDR3 length: 15 residues. The chain links TRBV5-1 to TRBJ1-2; D is perhaps TRBD1 (6 bases). This sequence was found in a woman aged 18-35 years in good health and CMV-seronegative. What was sequenced was PBMCs. The CDR3, as DNA: TGCGCCAGCAGCCATGCCCAGGGGAAAGACTATGGCTACACCTTC. Protein product: CASSHAQGKDYGYTF.